This paragraph reports one T cell receptor (beta chain). Trimming left V 3 bases short and J 5 bases short, with 13 bases between. The germline CDR1 and CDR2 sequences are SNHLY and FYNNEI. This CDR3 comprises 14 residues. By flow cytometry, patients selected for sequencing had shown an expansion of CD8+CD57+ cells. This entry is derived from a study of CD8+CD57+ T cells in acquired aplastic anemia. Both TCR beta VDJ combination and CDR3 sequence profiling were carried out. Genomic DNA was the template for this profiling. From the reads, TCRdb called clonotypes with MiXCR, one entry per CDR3 protein. The sample gives 150,000 to 200,000 distinct CDR3 sequences, about two thirds of which show up once; more than 35% is in the top ten.

The sequence was collected from a human donor with aplastic anemia. The rearrangement joins TRBV2 to TRBJ2-5, with TRBD2 as a possible D gene (5 bases). The specimen sequenced was sorted CD4+, CD8+, or CD8+CD57+ T cells (not recorded which) from PBMCs. The CDR3 protein is CASSDPDSQETQYF. The CDR3 DNA is TGTGCCAGCAGTGACCCGGACTCGCAGGAGACCCAGTACTTC.